One and the same sample provided the 21 T cell receptor beta chains below, sequenced in a study of T cells after yellow fever vaccination. TCRdb independently ran MiXCR on the 5' RACE reads; one entry per CDR3 protein. Found here are roughly 330,000 distinct CDR3 sequences, approximately 3.9% of them singletons; the top ten hold 24%. The sequenced sample was PBMCs, obtained 5 days after the yellow fever booster vaccination. These receptors all stem from a man younger than 30 who received the YFV17D yellow fever vaccine.

This clonotype came up many times. The rearrangement joins TRBV12-3 or TRBV12-4 to TRBJ1-6, with 9 bases fitting TRBD1. This CDR3 is 13 amino acids long. Trimming removed 10 bases from V and 7 bases from J; junction bases left unmatched: 5. Written as DNA, the CDR3 is TGTGCCACCAACAGGGGGCTAAATTCACCCCTCCACTTT. It specifies CATNRGLNSPLHF.

The CDR3 DNA reads as TGCGCCAGCAGCATAGCCGGGACAGGGGCTAACCTATATAATTCACCCCTCCACTTT. Amino acids: CASSIAGTGANLYNSPLHF. This chain links TRBV5-1 with TRBJ1-6; TRBD1 agrees at 10 bases. Trimming removed 4 bases from V and 4 bases from J; junction bases left unmatched: 14. The V gene's germline CDR1 is SGHRS and CDR2 YFSETQ. The CDR3 has 19 amino acids.

This chain links TRBV2 with TRBJ1-6; no reliable D call. The CDR3 is 15 residues long. Germline loops: CDR1 SNHLY, CDR2 FYNNEI. Trimming shortened V by 5 bases and J by 7 bases, and 15 bases separated the two germline ends. The CDR3 sequence is CASSPWTTPNSPLHF. The CDR3 DNA follows: TGTGCCAGCAGTCCCTGGACTACTCCGAATTCACCCCTCCACTTT.

This clonotype was counted ten times or more. The genes are TRBV3-1 and TRBJ2-5, with a weak D call TRBD1 (6 bases). The V gene lost 5 bases and the J gene lost 1 base, with 17 bases spanning the gap. Germline values: CDR1 LGHDT, CDR2 YNNKEL (reference sequence). This CDR3 comprises 16 residues. The CDR3 sequence is CASSARGHSPQETQYF. The CDR3 DNA sequence: TGTGCCAGCAGCGCCCGGGGACACTCTCCCCAAGAGACCCAGTACTTC.

The chain recombines TRBV7-2 with TRBJ1-4, with D uncertain. Germline V lookup: CDR1 SGHTA, CDR2 FQGNSA. The CDR3 is 14 residues long. Trimming left V 3 bases short and J 8 bases short, with 13 bases between. The CDR3 is CASSFLPLGEKLFF. The CDR3 region has the DNA TGTGCCAGCAGCTTCCTGCCTTTGGGGGAAAAACTGTTTTTT.

The gene calls are TRBV6-5 and TRBJ1-1; tentatively, D is TRBD1 (5 bases). Germline V lookup: CDR1 MNHEY, CDR2 SVGAGI. Trimming shortened V by 0 bases and J by 8 bases, and 13 bases separated the two germline ends. The CDR3 extends over 14 amino acids. The CDR3 loop reads CASSYSLGGREAFF. The CDR3 DNA follows: TGTGCCAGCAGTTACTCGTTGGGGGGAAGGGAAGCTTTCTTT.

This clonotype was seen repeatedly, ten times or more. V is TRBV4-3 and J is TRBJ2-2; D not certain. The V end was cut by 5 bases, the J end by 5 bases, with 9 bases between. CDR3 length equals 13 residues. CDR1 is LGHNA, CDR2 YSLEER, per germline. The CDR3 nucleotides are TGCGCCAGCAGCTGGGTAGGGACCGGGGAGCTGTTTTTT. Translated: CASSWVGTGELFF.

This chain links TRBV4-2 with TRBJ2-3; 13 bases are a match to TRBD2. The CDR3 is 19 amino acids. CDR1 and CDR2 from the germline V gene are LGHNA and YNFKEQ. The V segment lost 1 base and the J segment 1 base; nucleotides outside the gene matches: 8. In DNA, the CDR3 is TGTGCCAGCAGCCAAGCGACTAGCGGGGGGTTCTTAGGCACAGATACGCAGTATTTT. Its translation: CASSQATSGGFLGTDTQYF.

In its sample, this clonotype was seen a few times. The V and J genes are TRBV24-1 and TRBJ2-3, with 7 bases lining up with TRBD1. Germline-derived CDR1 and CDR2 are KGHDR and SFDVKD. The CDR3 contains 13 residues. Trimming cost V 4 bases and J 4 bases; bases outside gene matches: 1. The CDR3 sequence is CATSDDRADTQYF. In DNA, the CDR3 is TGTGCCACCAGTGACGACAGGGCAGATACGCAGTATTTT.

The rearrangement joins TRBV5-6 to TRBJ2-7, with 9 bases fitting TRBD1. V dropped 4 bases and J dropped 3; count of bases not matched to a gene: 11. The CDR3 extends over 16 amino acids. CDR1 SGHDT and CDR2 YYEEEE come from the germline V gene. The CDR3 region is CASSATTGGHYYEQYV. The CDR3 nucleotides read TGTGCCAGCAGCGCAACGACAGGGGGGCACTACTACGAGCAGTACGTC.

This clonotype was counted at least ten times. The chain uses TRBV12-3 or TRBV12-4 and TRBJ1-2, with 8 bases aligning to TRBD1. There are 14 residues in the CDR3. Germline trimming cut 6 bases from V and 8 bases from J; bases unmatched to any gene: 11. CDR3 DNA sequence: TGTGCCAGCAGCTACAATAGGGCAGGGGGCGGCTACACCTTC. This codes for CASSYNRAGGGYTF.

The table lists this clonotype with a few counts. V and J are TRBV18 and TRBJ2-3; D is possibly TRBD1 (5 bases). Germline CDR1 KGHSH, CDR2 LQKENI. V lost 3 bases to trimming and J lost 0 bases, with 13 bases between them. The CDR3 spans 16 residues. CDR3 residues: CASSPWGGASTDTQYF. The CDR3 coding sequence is TGTGCCAGCTCACCTTGGGGCGGAGCTAGCACAGATACGCAGTATTTT.

The table lists this clonotype with a few counts. The rearrangement links TRBV19 to TRBJ2-1; 8 bases agree with TRBD2. With 5 bases clipped from V and 4 bases from J, the junction kept 10 bases outside the gene matches. CDR3 length: 16 residues. Germline V gene sequence: CDR1 LNHDA, CDR2 SQIVND (reference sequence). The CDR3 nucleotides are TGTGCCAGTAGTGGACTAACTAGCGGATATTACAATGAGCAGTTCTTC. The encoded protein is CASSGLTSGYYNEQFF.

The table lists this clonotype with a few counts. The chain is built from TRBV19 and TRBJ2-3; 9 positions match TRBD2. Per the germline V gene, CDR1 is LNHDA and CDR2 is SQIVND (reference sequence). This CDR3 has 14 residues. V lost 3 bases to trimming and J lost 8 bases; unmatched junction nucleotides: 6. The DNA for the CDR3 is TGTGCCAGTAGTATGGGAGCGGGGGGCCCTACGCAGTATTTT. Its protein is CASSMGAGGPTQYF.

This clonotype was seen repeatedly, ten times or more. This rearrangement joins TRBV29-1 to TRBJ2-2; TRBD1 agrees at 9 bases. After removal of 1 base from V and 4 bases from J, the junction contained 1 base not matched to a gene. The CDR3 is made up of 14 amino acids. Germline CDR1 and CDR2: SQVTM and ANQGSEA. DNA for the CDR3: TGCAGCGTTGAAGGGGACAGGGTCACCGGGGAGCTGTTTTTT. Translating gives CSVEGDRVTGELFF.

At least ten counts were recorded for this clonotype. This chain links TRBV6-6 with TRBJ2-7; the D call may be TRBD1 or TRBD2 (5 bases each). Germline V gene data show CDR1 as MNHNY and CDR2 as SVGAGI (reference sequence). The CDR3 covers 13 residues. Trimming cost V 4 bases and J 4 bases, with 11 bases left between them. Here the CDR3 reads CASSWGMVYEQYF. In nucleotides, the CDR3 is TGTGCCAGCAGTTGGGGGATGGTTTACGAGCAGTACTTC.

This clonotype was seen repeatedly, ten times or more. The chain employs TRBV5-1 and TRBJ2-7, with 12 nucleotides matching TRBD2. Germline values: CDR1 SGHRS, CDR2 YFSETQ. V was clipped by 3 bases and J by 6 bases; unmatched bases: 4. This CDR3 has 14 amino acids. The CDR3 DNA reads as TGCGCCAGCAGCTCTAGCGGGGGGGCCGGCGAGCAGTACTTC. Translating it yields CASSSSGGAGEQYF.

This clonotype was seen many times. The chain is built from TRBV30 and TRBJ2-7; D gene uncertain. V was pared by 4 bases and J by 1 base, with 8 bases between. The CDR3 runs 12 residues. Germline V gene data show CDR1 as GTSNPN and CDR2 as SVGIG (reference sequence). Written as DNA, the CDR3 is TGTGCCTGGATGGTGGATTCCTACGAGCAGTACTTC. Encoded protein: CAWMVDSYEQYF.

This clonotype has only a few counts. The chain is built from TRBV9 and TRBJ2-2, with 7 positions matching TRBD1. V shed 0 bases, J shed 8 bases, and the junction held 1 base outside the gene matches. This CDR3 has 13 amino acids. Germline-derived CDR1 and CDR2 are SGDLS and YYNGEE. DNA for the CDR3: TGTGCCAGCAGCGTAGAGGGGGCTGGGGAGCTGTTTTTT. Residues: CASSVEGAGELFF.

This clonotype showed up many times. The V call is TRBV5-1, the J call TRBJ2-1; 10 nucleotides line up with TRBD1. From germline, CDR1 is SGHRS and CDR2 YFSETQ. The CDR3 totals 13 residues. V dropped 4 bases and J dropped 7; count of bases not matched to a gene: 2. CDR3: CASSRQGANEQFF. The DNA for the CDR3 is TGCGCCAGCAGCAGACAGGGGGCAAATGAGCAGTTCTTC.

In this sample, this clonotype turned up many times. V gene TRBV4-3 combines with J gene TRBJ2-5; 10 nucleotides align to TRBD2. The CDR3 length is 16 residues. The germline V gene has CDR1 LGHNA and CDR2 YSLEER. V shed 4 bases and J 4 bases; nucleotides not matched to a gene: 9. For the CDR3, the DNA is TGCGCCAGCAGCCCTTATGTTAGCGGGGGGATAGAGACCCAGTACTTC. It encodes CASSPYVSGGIETQYF.